These 22 T cell receptor beta chains originate from one sample sequenced in a study of T cell responses to AZD1222 COVID-19 vaccine. Assay used: immunoSEQ multiplex PCR; TCRdb lists only in-frame clones, some missing. In the table there are some 150,000 clones, about 86% of which are singletons. Here the sequenced sample was peripheral blood, taken 28 days after the second AZD1222 dose. These receptors originate from an adult who received the AZD1222 COVID-19 vaccine.

The V call is TRBV5-4, the J call TRBJ1-1; tentative D call: TRBD1 (5 bases). Germline V gene data show CDR1 as SGHNT and CDR2 as YYREEE (reference sequence). Trimming left V 4 bases short and J 1 base short, with 17 bases between. The CDR3 is 16 amino acids. In nucleotides, the CDR3 is TGTGCCAGCAGCGTAACCCCTGGGACTGCGAACACTGAAGCTTTCTTT. Protein sequence: CASSVTPGTANTEAFF.

The J gene is TRBJ1-5, the V gene TRBV2; a possible D gene is TRBD1 (5 bases). Germline-derived CDR1 and CDR2 are SNHLY and FYNNEI. This CDR3 has 13 residues. With 7 bases removed from V and 5 bases from J, the gap between germline ends came to 12 bases. CDR3 sequence (DNA): TGTGCCAGCAACCGAGAAGGGGATCAGCCCCAGCATTTT. Translating gives CASNREGDQPQHF. Drawing the rest from reference TRBV2 and TRBJ1-5, the complete variable domain is EPEVTQTPSHQVTQMGQEVILRCVPISNHLYFYWYRQILGQKVEFLVSFYNNEISEKSEIFDDQFSVERPDGSNFTLKIRSTKLEDSAMYFCASNREGDQPQHFGDGTRLSIL.

This clone has only one observation. The genes are TRBV30 and TRBJ1-6; D call uncertain. V was cut by 1 base and J by 0 bases, with 7 bases left in between. This CDR3 spans 15 amino acids. CDR1 is GTSNPN and CDR2 is SVGIG in the germline V gene (reference sequence). The CDR3 here is CAWSDLSSYNSPLHF. For the CDR3, the DNA is TGTGCCTGGAGTGACCTGAGCTCCTATAATTCACCCCTCCACTTT. Using reference TRBV30 and TRBJ1-6 for the parts outside the CDR3, the full variable domain is SQTIHQWPATLVQPVGSPLSLECTVEGTSNPNLYWYRQAAGRGLQLLFYSVGIGQISSEVPQNLSASRPQDRQFILSSKKLLLSDSGFYLCAWSDLSSYNSPLHFGNGTRLTVT.

The V and J genes are TRBV6-5 and TRBJ1-6; 10 bases are shared with TRBD1. The germline V gene has CDR1 MNHEY and CDR2 SVGAGI. J lost 10 bases, V lost 4 bases, and 10 bases had no gene match. The CDR3 is 16 amino acids. CDR3 region: CASSFSDRGRESPLHF. Here the CDR3 DNA reads TGTGCCAGCAGTTTTTCCGACAGGGGGCGCGAATCACCCCTCCACTTT.

This chain uses TRBV27 with TRBJ2-1; maybe TRBD2 (6 bases). The germline V gene encodes CDR1 MNHEY and CDR2 SMNVEV (reference sequence). This CDR3 comprises 15 residues. The V and J ends lost 7 bases and 7 bases respectively, with 20 bases between them. The DNA for the CDR3 is TGTGCCAGCACCCGGGGGAGAATGTCGGGAAATGAGCAGTTCTTC. This translates into CASTRGRMSGNEQFF.

This chain joins TRBV28 and TRBJ2-7; D possibly corresponds to TRBD1 (6 bases). V lost 8 bases and J lost 5, with 16 bases in between. The CDR3 loop spans 13 amino acids. In germline, CDR1 is MDHEN, CDR2 SYDVKM. The CDR3 region has the DNA TGTGCCAGCGGGGGCCTGGACATAAACGAGCAGTACTTC. Amino acid sequence: CASGGLDINEQYF. Full variable domain (remainder filled in from reference TRBV28 and TRBJ2-7): DVKVTQSSRYLVKRTGEKVFLECVQDMDHENMFWYRQDPGLGLRLIYFSYDVKMKEKGDIPEGYSVSREKKERFSLILESASTNQTSMYLCASGGLDINEQYFGPGTRLTVT.

The chain is built from TRBV7-2 and TRBJ1-4; D is unclear. Germline V gene lookup returns CDR1 SGHTA and CDR2 FQGNSA. V was pared by 5 bases and J by 5 bases, with 18 bases between. The CDR3 totals 16 residues. The CDR3 DNA sequence: TGTGCCAGCAGCCAACAGAACCGAACAGTCAATGAAAAACTGTTTTTT. This codes for CASSQQNRTVNEKLFF.

V and J are TRBV7-9 and TRBJ2-1; 10 bases are shared with TRBD2. The V and J ends lost 5 bases and 7 bases, in that order; junction bases with no gene match: 8. Germline V gives CDR1 SEHNR, CDR2 FQNEAQ (reference sequence). The CDR3 consists of 15 residues. The DNA of the CDR3 is TGTGCCAGCAGCCCAGCGGGGGGGTCAAGGAATGAGCAGTTCTTC. Translating it yields CASSPAGGSRNEQFF.

The J gene is TRBJ2-3, the V gene TRBV5-1, with 8 nucleotides matching TRBD1. Looked up from germline, CDR1 is SGHRS and CDR2 is YFSETQ. The CDR3 is 15 amino acids. J gave up 2 bases and V 7 bases, and 9 bases lay outside the gene matches. This chain's CDR3 is CASRAQGADTDTQYF. The DNA for the CDR3 is TGCGCCAGCCGAGCGCAGGGGGCGGACACAGATACGCAGTATTTT.

The V and J genes are TRBV29-1 and TRBJ2-7, with a weak D call TRBD1 (6 bases). V lost 6 bases and J lost 5, with 14 bases in between. The germline V gene has CDR1 SQVTM and CDR2 ANQGSEA. The CDR3 runs to 12 residues. The CDR3 reads CSVLMGAHEQYF. The CDR3, as DNA: TGCAGCGTCCTTATGGGGGCCCACGAGCAGTACTTC.

The chain links TRBV2 to TRBJ1-5; D gene uncertain. The V end lost 2 bases, the J end lost 5 bases, and 16 bases lay between the germline ends. Germline lookup yields CDR1 SNHLY and CDR2 FYNNEI. The CDR3 covers 16 residues. CDR3 sequence (DNA): TGTGCCAGCAGTGAATTGTCCGCTAGCGCCTATCAGCCCCAGCATTTT. Translation: CASSELSASAYQPQHF.

V usage is TRBV6-2 or TRBV6-3 and J usage is TRBJ2-7, with D perhaps matching TRBD1 (6 bases). CDR3 size: 14 residues. Germline CDR1 MNHEY, CDR2 SVGEGT. V shed 6 bases and J shed 4 bases, with 16 bases lying between them. This chain's CDR3 is CASSHPGTPYEQYF. The CDR3 bases are TGTGCCAGCAGCCACCCCGGGACACCATACGAGCAGTACTTC.

The chain employs TRBV5-1 and TRBJ2-5, with D possibly being TRBD1 (6 bases). CDR3 length: 14 amino acids. V was shortened by 4 bases and J by 5 bases, with 15 bases between the two germline ends. CDR1 is SGHRS, CDR2 YFSETQ, per germline. The CDR3 DNA sequence: TGCGCCAGCAGCGGGGGCCCGGGCGGGGAGACCCAGTACTTC. Translation gives CASSGGPGGETQYF.

This sequence joins TRBV5-6 and TRBJ1-2, with 7 positions matching TRBD1. In germline, CDR1 is SGHDT, CDR2 YYEEEE. V was pared by 0 bases and J by 1 base, with 9 bases of the junction left unmatched. The CDR3 totals 17 residues. The CDR3 sequence is CASSLELGTDDNYGYTF. For the CDR3, the DNA is TGTGCCAGCAGCTTGGAGCTCGGGACAGATGATAACTATGGCTACACCTTC.

The chain recombines TRBV10-1 with TRBJ2-1; 15 bases are shared with TRBD2. CDR1 is WNHNN, CDR2 SYGVQD, per germline (reference sequence). Trimming at V came to 4 bases and at J to 9 bases, leaving 4 bases not matched to a gene. The length of the CDR3 is 15 residues. The CDR3 coding sequence is TGCGCCAGCAGTGCCCCGGGACTAGCGGGAGGTGAGCAGTTCTTC. This sequence encodes CASSAPGLAGGEQFF.

V and J are TRBV7-2 and TRBJ2-3; unclear D gene. Looked up from germline, CDR1 is SGHTA and CDR2 is FQGNSA. The germline V and J ends were trimmed by 1 base and 2 bases, with 10 bases remaining between them. This CDR3 has 15 residues. CDR3 sequence (DNA): TGTGCCAGCAGCTTAGTCGCTATTTCCACAGATACGCAGTATTTT. Translated, it gives CASSLVAISTDTQYF.

V gene TRBV29-1 combines with J gene TRBJ2-7; the D is unclear. The germline V gene encodes CDR1 SQVTM and CDR2 ANQGSEA. The CDR3 contains 12 residues. Trimming removed 3 bases from V and 6 bases from J, with 12 bases in between. The CDR3 nucleotides read TGCAGCGTTGATAAGGGAACGAGCGAGCAGTACTTC. The encoded protein is CSVDKGTSEQYF.

This clone was observed once. The chain uses TRBV21-1 and TRBJ2-6; the table's D call, TRBD2, was not checked against the DNA. TRBV21-1 is deemed a pseudogene. The CDR3 sequence is 16 residues long. The CDR3 coding sequence is TGTGCCAGCAGAGGATGGGAGCGAACTGGGGCCAACGTCCTGACTTTC. Residues: CASRGWERTGANVLTF.

The chain couples TRBV7-2 to TRBJ1-1; D uncertain. V was trimmed by 6 bases and J by 0 bases, leaving 11 bases between them. Germline assignment: CDR1 SGHTA and CDR2 FQGNSA. The length of the CDR3 is 14 residues. This CDR3 reads CASSLTTMNTEAFF. DNA of the CDR3: TGTGCCAGCAGTTTGACAACTATGAACACTGAAGCTTTCTTT.

Worth noting for this clone: A read error may produce the germline difference seen at one junction end. The rearrangement uses TRBV18 and TRBJ2-5; perhaps TRBD2 as D (6 bases). Germline V CDR1 and CDR2: KGHSH, LQKENI. This CDR3 comprises 15 residues. The CDR3 spells CASSPRWGVEETQYF. The CDR3 nucleotides are TGTGCCAGCTCCCCACGGTGGGGGGTCGAAGAGACCCAGTACTTC.

V usage is TRBV5-6 and J usage is TRBJ1-6; maybe TRBD1 (6 bases). Trimming removed 3 bases at V and 7 bases at J, with 11 bases between. The germline CDR1 and CDR2 sequences are SGHDT and YYEEEE. This CDR3 comprises 14 residues. CDR3 DNA: TGTGCCAGCAGCTGGGACAATCAAAATTCACCCCTCCACTTT. Protein product: CASSWDNQNSPLHF. The full variable domain, its missing parts supplied by reference TRBV5-6 and TRBJ1-6, is DAGVTQSPTHLIKTRGQQVTLRCSPKSGHDTVSWYQQALGQGPQFIFQYYEEEERQRGNFPDRFSGHQFPNYSSELNVNALLLGDSALYLCASSWDNQNSPLHFGNGTRLTVT.

The rearrangement uses TRBV5-1 and TRBJ2-1; tentative D call: TRBD2 (6 bases). The CDR3 contains 12 residues. Between the trimmed V and J ends, which lost 4 bases and 9 bases, there was a span of 11 bases. Germline lookup yields CDR1 SGHRS and CDR2 YFSETQ. CDR3 sequence: CASSPAGSEQFF. The CDR3 DNA reads TGCGCCAGCAGCCCGGCGGGAAGTGAGCAGTTCTTC.